Below, 22 T cell receptor beta chains from the same sample are listed, as sequenced in a study of OX40 agonist ivuxolimab in advanced cancers. Profiled with immunoSEQ multiplex PCR; TCRdb holds only in-frame clones, not every one. The sample records about 31,000 clones, 86% being singletons. The sample consisted of CD4+ or CD8+ T cells sorted from blood, taken in a trial of the OX40 agonist ivuxolimab. Source of these receptors: an adult with an advanced solid tumor such as melanoma, head and neck, liver or kidney cancer.

This chain joins TRBV11-3 and TRBJ1-2; D is unclear. The CDR3 consists of 14 residues. Germline loops: CDR1 SGHNT, CDR2 YENEEA. Trimming stripped 5 bases from V and 5 bases from J, with 15 bases between. The CDR3 region is CASSLRASGYGYTF. DNA of the CDR3: TGTGCCAGCAGCCTGCGTGCGTCCGGTTATGGCTACACCTTC.

The chain couples TRBV7-9 to TRBJ1-1; possible D gene TRBD1, 5 bases. Per the germline V gene, CDR1 is SEHNR and CDR2 is FQNEAQ (reference sequence). This CDR3 has 15 residues. V lost 5 bases and J 1 base, leaving 14 bases between the germline ends. CDR3 protein: CASSPKGWQNTEAFF. The CDR3 DNA reads TGTGCCAGCAGCCCAAAGGGGTGGCAGAACACTGAAGCTTTCTTT.

The chain is built from TRBV27 and TRBJ2-7; D is possibly TRBD1 (5 bases). Trimming cost V 3 bases and J 3 bases, with 9 bases left between them. The germline V gene has CDR1 MNHEY and CDR2 SMNVEV (reference sequence). CDR3 size: 13 residues. CDR3 region: CASSFSTGYEQYF. The CDR3 DNA reads TGTGCCAGCAGTTTCTCCACAGGCTACGAGCAGTACTTC.

The chain has TRBV9 and TRBJ2-7, with TRBD2 as a possible D gene (5 bases). The CDR3 covers 15 residues. From germline, CDR1 is SGDLS and CDR2 YYNGEE. Between the trimmed V and J ends, which lost 4 bases and 1 base, there was a span of 15 bases. This chain's CDR3 is CASSIGGSVSYEQYF. In nucleotides, the CDR3 is TGTGCCAGCAGCATCGGAGGTAGCGTTTCCTACGAGCAGTACTTC.

This clone has a single count. The genes are TRBV7-8 and TRBJ1-5; a weak D match, TRBD1 (5 bases). The CDR3 runs 17 residues. V gave up 5 bases and J gave up 0 bases, with 17 bases separating them. Looked up from germline, CDR1 is SGHVS and CDR2 is FQNEAQ. DNA of the CDR3: TGTGCCAGCAGCGCGAGCGGACACGACTATAGCAATCAGCCCCAGCATTTT. Its translation is CASSASGHDYSNQPQHF. The variable domain in full, completed from reference TRBV7-8 and TRBJ1-5, reads GAGVSQSPRYKVAKRGQDVALRCDPISGHVSLFWYQQALGQGPEFLTYFQNEAQLDKSGLPSDRFFAERPEGSVSTLKIQRTQQEDSAVYLCASSASGHDYSNQPQHFGDGTRLSIL.

The chain carries TRBV11-2 and TRBJ2-7; no firm D call. The ends were cut back, 5 bases at V and 3 bases at J, with 11 bases in the middle. The CDR3 totals 13 residues. Germline CDR1 SGHAT, CDR2 FQNNGV. CDR3 region: CASSPSTNYEQYF. The CDR3 DNA is TGTGCCAGCAGCCCCTCCACTAACTACGAGCAGTACTTC.

The CDR3 nucleotides read TGTGCCAGTCGGGGGGGCGGATCGGAGACCCAGTACTTC. Translation: CASRGGGSETQYF. The chain uses TRBV11-2 and TRBJ2-5, with 8 bases identical to TRBD2. There are 13 residues in the CDR3. From germline, CDR1 is SGHAT and CDR2 FQNNGV. The V gene end was trimmed by 9 bases and the J gene end by 5 bases; junction bases not matched to a gene: 8.

This chain uses TRBV13 with TRBJ2-1; 9 bases match TRBD2. The junction had 6 bases not matched to a gene; V was cut back by 1 base and J by 2 bases. CDR1 and CDR2 (germline): PRHDT, FYEKMQ (reference sequence). The CDR3 contains 17 residues. The CDR3 reads CASSLVRGLAPYNEQFF. The CDR3 nucleotides are TGTGCCAGCAGCTTAGTTAGGGGACTAGCACCCTACAATGAGCAGTTCTTC.

The chain links TRBV19 to TRBJ2-1, with TRBD2 identical over 12 bases. Germline CDR1 is LNHDA and CDR2 is SQIVND (reference sequence). The J segment lost 4 bases and the V segment lost 3 bases, leaving 4 bases of the junction unmatched. This CDR3 comprises 16 residues. As DNA, the CDR3 is TGTGCCAGTAGTATTGGGACTAGCGGGCCGTACAATGAGCAGTTCTTC. As protein: CASSIGTSGPYNEQFF. Full variable domain (outside the CDR3, taken from reference TRBV19 and TRBJ2-1): DGGITQSPKYLFRKEGQNVTLSCEQNLNHDAMYWYRQDPGQGLRLIYYSQIVNDFQKGDIAEGYSVSREKKESFPLTVTSAQKNPTAFYLCASSIGTSGPYNEQFFGPGTRLTVL.

V and J are TRBV7-3 and TRBJ2-1; D perhaps matches TRBD1 (7 bases). V was cut by 5 bases and J by 0 bases, with 17 bases left in between. This CDR3 region has 17 residues. Germline CDR1 SGHTA, CDR2 FQGTGA. CDR3 residues: CASSPGGTKSSYNEQFF. The CDR3 nucleotides read TGTGCCAGCAGCCCAGGGGGGACGAAAAGCTCCTACAATGAGCAGTTCTTC.

The chain employs TRBV6-6 and TRBJ2-7; 8 bases map to TRBD1. V lost 2 bases, J lost 6 bases, and 9 bases stayed unmatched. This CDR3 has 15 residues. Germline assignment: CDR1 MNHNY and CDR2 SVGAGI (reference sequence). CDR3 in amino acids: CASSYRQGLGIEQYF. The CDR3 region has the DNA TGTGCCAGCAGTTACCGACAGGGGCTTGGGATCGAGCAGTACTTC.

J is TRBJ1-1 and V is TRBV28; a weak D match, TRBD1 (5 bases). Looked up from germline, CDR1 is MDHEN and CDR2 is SYDVKM. Trimming removed 7 bases at V and 4 bases at J, with 22 bases between. The CDR3 spans 16 residues. The CDR3 sequence is CASTLPPGERGTEAFF. The CDR3 region has the DNA TGTGCCAGCACTCTGCCCCCGGGGGAAAGAGGCACTGAAGCTTTCTTT.

The chain couples TRBV11-2 to TRBJ2-1; D is possibly TRBD1 or TRBD2 (5 bases each). Trimming removed 3 bases from V and 9 bases from J, with 21 bases in between. The CDR3 consists of 16 residues. The germline gives CDR1 SGHAT, CDR2 FQNNGV. CDR3 sequence reads: CASSFLVAGPDSEQFF. The CDR3, as DNA: TGTGCCAGCAGCTTTTTGGTGGCGGGTCCTGACAGTGAGCAGTTCTTC.

The chain links TRBV2 to TRBJ2-3; TRBD2 agrees at 9 bases. Germline lookup yields CDR1 SNHLY and CDR2 FYNNEI. V lost 6 bases, J lost 2 bases, and 6 bases stayed unmatched. The CDR3 has 15 amino acids. CDR3 region: CASRGTSSHTDTQYF. CDR3 DNA: TGTGCCAGCAGGGGGACTAGCAGCCACACAGATACGCAGTATTTT.

V and J are TRBV4-3 and TRBJ2-2, with TRBD2 matching over 8 bases. This CDR3 contains 20 residues. After removal of 5 bases from V and 7 bases from J, the junction contained 24 bases not matched to a gene. Germline CDR1 and CDR2: LGHNA and YSLEER. Written as DNA, the CDR3 is TGCGCCAGCAGCTCGGGAGTACCGGCGGGAGGCCCGGTAGGGGGCGGGGAGCTGTTTTTT. It translates to CASSSGVPAGGPVGGGELFF.

This clone was counted a few times. The chain has TRBV19 and TRBJ1-1; perhaps TRBD1 as D (6 bases). Germline CDR1 is LNHDA and CDR2 is SQIVND (reference sequence). V was cut by 5 bases and J by 5 bases, with 27 bases left in between. The CDR3 contains 18 residues. The CDR3 coding sequence is TGTGCCAGTAGTTGGACAGTGGGCCTCGGACGAATCGATACTGAAGCTTTCTTT. The encoded protein is CASSWTVGLGRIDTEAFF.

Sample share makes this clone medium-sized. This rearrangement joins TRBV7-9 to TRBJ2-1, with unresolved D. CDR3 size: 11 residues. V was clipped by 5 bases and J by 7 bases, with 6 bases between them. CDR1 and CDR2 (germline): SEHNR, FQNEAQ (reference sequence). CDR3 sequence (DNA): TGTGCCAGCAGCCCGAGTAATGAGCAGTTCTTC. Translation gives CASSPSNEQFF.

This clone was picked up one time. This chain joins TRBV5-4 and TRBJ1-2; tentative D call: TRBD1 (5 bases). Looked up from germline, CDR1 is SGHNT and CDR2 is YYREEE (reference sequence). This CDR3 has 13 amino acids. With 0 bases removed from V and 6 bases from J, the gap between germline ends came to 9 bases. CDR3 bases: TGTGCCAGCAGCTTGGTGGGGGAAGATGGCTACACCTTC. This sequence encodes CASSLVGEDGYTF.

V is TRBV5-4 and J is TRBJ2-1; TRBD1 aligns across 10 bases. CDR1 is SGHNT and CDR2 is YYREEE in the germline V gene (reference sequence). The V gene end was trimmed by 3 bases and the J gene end by 7 bases; junction bases not matched to a gene: 4. This CDR3 contains 14 residues. The CDR3 DNA is TGTGCCAGCAGCTGGAGGGGACAGGGGAATGAGCAGTTCTTC. The encoded protein is CASSWRGQGNEQFF.

As to this clone: This sample includes further DNA sequences coding for the same CDR3. The V gene is TRBV27, the J gene TRBJ2-7; D not certain. The CDR3 spans 12 residues. Per germline, CDR1 MNHEY and CDR2 SMNVEV (reference sequence). V was trimmed by 3 bases and J by 3 bases, leaving 6 bases between them. CDR3 region: CASSFTGYEQYF. CDR3 DNA sequence: TGTGCCAGCAGTTTTACCGGCTACGAGCAGTACTTC.

This clone was observed a few times. The V call is TRBV29-1, the J call TRBJ1-1; TRBD1 aligns across 7 bases. Trimming cost V 7 bases and J 3 bases; bases outside gene matches: 5. The CDR3 runs to 12 residues. Germline V gene sequence: CDR1 SQVTM, CDR2 ANQGSEA. DNA for the CDR3: TGCAGCGCAGGGGGAGGATACACTGAAGCTTTCTTT. Translating it yields CSAGGGYTEAFF.

The chain combines TRBV30 with TRBJ1-2; 11 bases are shared with TRBD1. V lost 1 base, J lost 1 base, and 8 bases stayed unmatched. The CDR3 loop spans 17 amino acids. Germline V lookup: CDR1 GTSNPN, CDR2 SVGIG (reference sequence). In DNA form, the CDR3 reads TGTGCCTGGAGTGGAAGGACAGGGGGCATCTATAACTATGGCTACACCTTC. It specifies CAWSGRTGGIYNYGYTF.